This record looks at one T cell receptor (beta chain) sequence and its context. This specimen comes from a study of blood T cell repertoires in COVID-19. Living in under 30 US areas, the participants were between about 18 and 95 years of age. Which cohort a participant joined came from the clinical history participants gave. Cohort 3 donors counted as recovered after two negative PCRs, clearance, or resolved symptoms. Germline loops: CDR1 SQVTM, CDR2 ANQGSEA. The CDR3 sequence is 13 residues long. V lost 4 bases and J 1 base, leaving 10 bases between the germline ends. Original handling: Reference gene primer amplification gave estimated nucleated cell counts. Clones were read by immunoSEQ multiplex PCR, and TCRdb kept only the in-frame ones, dropping some. That table supplies the V and J calls and clone size; D and trimming were determined from the DNA. This repertoire shows hundreds of thousands of clones, roughly 89% found once; its top ten account for less than 7%.

The sequenced sample consisted of PBMCs or T cells enriched from blood (not recorded which). The genes are TRBV29-1 and TRBJ2-5, with no clear D. This clonotype was obtained from a woman in her forties who had recovered from COVID-19. This CDR3 is CSVGSETQETQYF. CDR3 DNA: TGCAGCGTTGGTTCAGAAACCCAAGAGACCCAGTACTTC.